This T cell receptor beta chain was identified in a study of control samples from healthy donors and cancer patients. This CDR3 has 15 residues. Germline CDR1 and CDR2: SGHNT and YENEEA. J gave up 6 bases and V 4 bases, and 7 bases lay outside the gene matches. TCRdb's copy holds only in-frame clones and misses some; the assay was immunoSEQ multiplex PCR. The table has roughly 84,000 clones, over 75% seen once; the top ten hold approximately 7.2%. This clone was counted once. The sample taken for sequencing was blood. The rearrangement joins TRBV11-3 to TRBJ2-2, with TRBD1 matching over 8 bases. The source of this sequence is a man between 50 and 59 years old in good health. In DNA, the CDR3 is TGTGCCAGCAGCTACGGACAGGGTAATGCCGGGGAGCTGTTTTTT. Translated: CASSYGQGNAGELFF.